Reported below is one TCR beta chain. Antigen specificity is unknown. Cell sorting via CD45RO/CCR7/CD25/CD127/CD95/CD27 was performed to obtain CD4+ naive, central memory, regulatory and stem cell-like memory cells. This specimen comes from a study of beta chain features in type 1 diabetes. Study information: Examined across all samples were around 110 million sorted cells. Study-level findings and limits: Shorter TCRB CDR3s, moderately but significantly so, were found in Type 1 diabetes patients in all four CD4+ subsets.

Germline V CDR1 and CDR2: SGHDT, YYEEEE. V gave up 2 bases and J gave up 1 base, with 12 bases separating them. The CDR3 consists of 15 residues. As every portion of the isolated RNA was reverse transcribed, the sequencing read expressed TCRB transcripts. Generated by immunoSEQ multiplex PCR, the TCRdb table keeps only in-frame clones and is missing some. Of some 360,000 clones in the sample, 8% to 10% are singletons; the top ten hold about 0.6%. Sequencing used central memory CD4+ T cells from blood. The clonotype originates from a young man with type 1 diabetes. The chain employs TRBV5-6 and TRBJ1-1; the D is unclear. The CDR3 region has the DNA TGTGCCAGCAGCTTTATCTTGCGTCGGAACACTGAAGCTTTCTTT. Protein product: CASSFILRRNTEAFF.